This T cell receptor beta chain was sequenced for a study of T cells in localized non-small cell lung cancer. General study findings and limits: Among the top 100 tumor clones, a median around 57 appeared in adjacent lung. Uninvolved adjacent lung, not tumor, had the highest T cell clonality.

Assay used: immunoSEQ multiplex PCR; TCRdb lists only in-frame clones, some missing. The sample includes 60,000 or so clones, 81% seen only once; the top ten take roughly 4.5%. Trimming removed 2 bases at V and 1 base at J, with 3 bases between. CDR1 and CDR2 (germline): GTSNPN, SVGIG (reference sequence). The CDR3 covers 13 residues. Concerning this clone itself: Its target is unknown.

This rearrangement joins TRBV30 to TRBJ2-6; D ambiguous. This clonotype originated in a man aged 40 to 70 with stage II lung adenocarcinoma. This sample comprised PBMCs, obtained before any cancer treatment. The chain's CDR3 is CAWSKSGANVLTF. The CDR3 DNA reads as TGTGCCTGGAGTAAGTCTGGGGCCAACGTCCTGACTTTC.